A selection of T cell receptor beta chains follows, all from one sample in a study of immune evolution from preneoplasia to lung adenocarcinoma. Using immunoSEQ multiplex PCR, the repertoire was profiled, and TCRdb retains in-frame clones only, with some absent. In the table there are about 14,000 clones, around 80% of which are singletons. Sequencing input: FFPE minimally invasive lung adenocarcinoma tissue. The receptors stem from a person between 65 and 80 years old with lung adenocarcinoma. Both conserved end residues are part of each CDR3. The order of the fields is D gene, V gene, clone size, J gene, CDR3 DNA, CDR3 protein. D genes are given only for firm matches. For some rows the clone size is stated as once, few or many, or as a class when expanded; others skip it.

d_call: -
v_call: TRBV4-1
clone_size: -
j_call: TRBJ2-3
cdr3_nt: TGCGCCAGCAGCCAAGAAGGGGCGAGCGATACGCAGTATTTT
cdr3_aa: CASSQEGASDTQYF

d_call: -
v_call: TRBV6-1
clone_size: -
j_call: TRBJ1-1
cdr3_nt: TGTGCCAGCAGTGCACGCTCCAAAGCTTTCTTT
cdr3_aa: CASSARSKAFF

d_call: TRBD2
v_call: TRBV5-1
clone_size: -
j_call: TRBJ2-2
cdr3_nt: TGCGCCAGCAGCTCGACTAGCGGGGGGGCTTTTACCGGGGAGCTGTTTTTT
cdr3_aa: CASSSTSGGAFTGELFF

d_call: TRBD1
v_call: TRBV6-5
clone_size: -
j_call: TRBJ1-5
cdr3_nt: TGTGCCAGCAGTATCGACAGGGAGCAGCCCCAGCATTTT
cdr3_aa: CASSIDREQPQHF

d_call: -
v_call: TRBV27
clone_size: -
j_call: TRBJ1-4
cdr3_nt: TGTGCCAGCAGTCCCTCCTTGGCAGCTAATGAAAAACTGTTTTTT
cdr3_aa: CASSPSLAANEKLFF

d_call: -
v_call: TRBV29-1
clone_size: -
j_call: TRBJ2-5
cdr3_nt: TGCAGCGTCGGAAAAGACACTGGGAGTAAAGAGACCCAGTACTTC
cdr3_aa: CSVGKDTGSKETQYF

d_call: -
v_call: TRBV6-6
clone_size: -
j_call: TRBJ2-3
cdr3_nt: TGTGCCAGCAGTACTAGAGCATCGCAGTATTTT
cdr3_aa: CASSTRASQYF

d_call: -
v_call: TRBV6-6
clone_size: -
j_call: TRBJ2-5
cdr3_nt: TGTGCCAGCAGTTACTCGAGGGTCCGGGAGACCCAGTACTTC
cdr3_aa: CASSYSRVRETQYF

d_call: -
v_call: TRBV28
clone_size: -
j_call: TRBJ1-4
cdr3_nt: TGTGCCAGCAGTCAAACCCGGGGGCCTAATGAAAAACTGTTTTTT
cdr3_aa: CASSQTRGPNEKLFF

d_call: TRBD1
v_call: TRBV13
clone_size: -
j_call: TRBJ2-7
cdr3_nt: TGTGCCAGCAGCTTCGGACAGGGGATCTACGAGCAGTACTTC
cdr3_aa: CASSFGQGIYEQYF

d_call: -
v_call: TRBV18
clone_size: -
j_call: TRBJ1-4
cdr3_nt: TGTGCCAGCTCACCTAGTACGGGATATGAAAAACTGTTTTTT
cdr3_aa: CASSPSTGYEKLFF

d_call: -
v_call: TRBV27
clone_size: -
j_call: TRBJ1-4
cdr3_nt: TGTGCCAGCAGTTTATCGTTGGAAGAAAAACTGTTTTTT
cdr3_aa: CASSLSLEEKLFF

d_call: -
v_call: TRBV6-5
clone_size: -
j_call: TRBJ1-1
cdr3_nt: TGTGCCAGCAGCCCGGGACACCCCGAAGCTTTCTTT
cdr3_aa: CASSPGHPEAFF

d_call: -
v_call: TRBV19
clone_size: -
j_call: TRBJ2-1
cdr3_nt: TGTGCCAGTAGTATAGATCGGGTACATCACAAGGAGCAGTTCTTC
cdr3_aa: CASSIDRVHHKEQFF

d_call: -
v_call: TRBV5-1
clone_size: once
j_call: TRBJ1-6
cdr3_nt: TGCGCCAGCAGCTTGGAGGCAAGAGGTTCACCCCTCCACTTT
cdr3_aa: CASSLEARGSPLHF

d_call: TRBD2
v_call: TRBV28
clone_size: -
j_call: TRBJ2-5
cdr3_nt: TGTGCCAGTACTAGCGGGAAAAAGACCCAGTACTTC
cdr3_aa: CASTSGKKTQYF

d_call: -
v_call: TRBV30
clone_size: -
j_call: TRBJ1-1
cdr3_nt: TGTGCCTTATCGACCGGGCCCACGAGCGGCACTGAAGCTTTCTTT
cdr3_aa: CALSTGPTSGTEAFF